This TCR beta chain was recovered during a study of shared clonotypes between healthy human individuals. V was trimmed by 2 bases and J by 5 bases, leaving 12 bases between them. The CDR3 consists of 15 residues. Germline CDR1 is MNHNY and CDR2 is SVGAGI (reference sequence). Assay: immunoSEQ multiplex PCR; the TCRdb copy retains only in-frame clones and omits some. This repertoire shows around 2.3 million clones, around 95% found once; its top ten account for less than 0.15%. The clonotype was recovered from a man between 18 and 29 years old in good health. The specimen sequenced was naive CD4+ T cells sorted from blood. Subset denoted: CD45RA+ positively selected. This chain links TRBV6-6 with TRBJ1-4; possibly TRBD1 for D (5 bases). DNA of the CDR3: TGTGCCAGCAGTTACAAGGGGAAGGGAAATGAAAAACTGTTTTTT. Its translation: CASSYKGKGNEKLFF.